This passage covers 27 T cell receptor beta chains from one sample sequenced in a study of blood T cell repertoires in COVID-19. Using immunoSEQ multiplex PCR, the repertoire was profiled, and TCRdb retains in-frame clones only, with some absent. The table includes approximately 130,000 clones, approximately 71% detected once. What was sequenced was peripheral blood. The receptor source for this set is a woman aged 70-85 years with acute or convalescent COVID-19.

This clone was seen a single time. The genes are TRBV7-2 and TRBJ2-3; 11 bases are shared with TRBD2. Losses at the gene ends were 5 bases for V and 0 bases for J; bases not matched to a gene: 4. CDR3 length: 16 residues. Germline CDR1 SGHTA, CDR2 FQGNSA. CDR3 in amino acids: CASSPWTSGSTDTQYF. In nucleotides, the CDR3 is TGTGCCAGCAGCCCGTGGACTAGCGGGAGCACAGATACGCAGTATTTT. The full variable domain, rest sourced from reference TRBV7-2 and TRBJ2-3, is GAGVSQSPSNKVTEKGKDVELRCDPISGHTALYWYRQSLGQGLEFLIYFQGNSAPDKSGLPSDRFSAERTGGSVSTLTIQRTQQEDSAVYLCASSPWTSGSTDTQYFGPGTRLTVL.

The rearrangement joins TRBV6-5 to TRBJ2-3; weak D call: TRBD1 (6 bases). Germline V gives CDR1 MNHEY, CDR2 SVGAGI. CDR3 size: 15 residues. The germline V and J ends were trimmed by 5 bases and 0 bases, with 12 bases remaining between them. CDR3 sequence reads: CASSPLDRSTDTQYF. CDR3 nucleotides: TGTGCCAGCAGTCCCTTAGACAGGAGCACAGATACGCAGTATTTT.

This clone came up many times. This chain joins TRBV19 and TRBJ1-2, with D uncertain. This CDR3 is 14 amino acids long. Per germline, CDR1 LNHDA and CDR2 SQIVND (reference sequence). V was clipped by 2 bases and J by 1 base, with 8 bases between them. CDR3 sequence: CASSITPGNYGYTF. CDR3 nucleotides: TGTGCCAGTAGTATAACTCCCGGTAACTATGGCTACACCTTC. Together with reference TRBV19 and TRBJ1-2, the CDR3 gives the full variable domain: DGGITQSPKYLFRKEGQNVTLSCEQNLNHDAMYWYRQDPGQGLRLIYYSQIVNDFQKGDIAEGYSVSREKKESFPLTVTSAQKNPTAFYLCASSITPGNYGYTFGSGTRLTVV.

The V gene is TRBV2, the J gene TRBJ1-2; 8 bases map to TRBD1. Germline V gene lookup returns CDR1 SNHLY and CDR2 FYNNEI. J gave up 8 bases and V 6 bases, and 5 bases lay outside the gene matches. CDR3 length: 12 amino acids. The CDR3: CASRVQGGGYTF. The CDR3 nucleotides read TGTGCCAGCAGGGTACAGGGGGGAGGCTACACCTTC.

The J gene is TRBJ1-5, the V gene TRBV6-5; 9 nucleotides agree with TRBD1. Germline loops: CDR1 MNHEY, CDR2 SVGAGI. The CDR3 is made up of 15 amino acids. V dropped 4 bases and J dropped 3; count of bases not matched to a gene: 4. The DNA of the CDR3 is TGTGCCAGCAGTTCGGGACAGGGAGTCAATCAGCCCCAGCATTTT. Translated: CASSSGQGVNQPQHF.

This chain links TRBV5-1 with TRBJ1-1; TRBD1 matches at 7 bases. There are 15 residues in the CDR3. V gave up 2 bases and J gave up 0 bases; unmatched junction bases: 4. Germline V CDR1 and CDR2: SGHRS, YFSETQ. CDR3 in amino acids: CASSFQGDLNTEAFF. The CDR3 region has the DNA TGCGCCAGCAGCTTCCAGGGGGATTTGAACACTGAAGCTTTCTTT.

This chain links TRBV7-2 with TRBJ2-6, with D possibly TRBD2 on 5 matching bases. This CDR3 comprises 15 residues. V lost 6 bases to trimming and J lost 0 bases, with 9 bases between them. The germline gives CDR1 SGHTA, CDR2 FQGNSA. This chain's CDR3 is CASRMGSSGANVLTF. The CDR3 coding sequence is TGTGCCAGCAGGATGGGGAGCTCTGGGGCCAACGTCCTGACTTTC.

This chain joins TRBV13 and TRBJ2-3, with 9 bases that match TRBD2. The CDR3 contains 16 residues. Germline V CDR1 and CDR2: PRHDT, FYEKMQ (reference sequence). V was clipped by 3 bases and J by 3 bases; unmatched bases: 7. The CDR3 region is CASSLRGLAVTDTQYF. DNA of the CDR3: TGTGCCAGCAGCTTGAGGGGACTAGCAGTTACAGATACGCAGTATTTT.

Only a few counts were recorded for this clone. The rearrangement joins TRBV30 to TRBJ1-1; D is unresolved. V was trimmed by 2 bases and J by 0 bases, leaving 10 bases between them. The CDR3 extends over 14 amino acids. Looked up from germline, CDR1 is GTSNPN and CDR2 is SVGIG (reference sequence). Here the CDR3 DNA reads TGTGCCTGGAGTCTAGGTACCATGAACACTGAAGCTTTCTTT. Translated, it gives CAWSLGTMNTEAFF.

This clone has a count of ten or more. The chain links TRBV13 to TRBJ1-5; D is undetermined. V shed 5 bases and J shed 4 bases, with 9 bases lying between them. CDR1 PRHDT and CDR2 FYEKMQ come from the germline V gene (reference sequence). CDR3 length equals 13 residues. DNA of the CDR3: TGTGCCAGCAGCACCGGTCTGAATCAGCCCCAGCATTTT. This encodes CASSTGLNQPQHF.

This rearrangement joins TRBV11-1 to TRBJ2-3; D remains ambiguous. Per germline, CDR1 SGHAT and CDR2 FQDESV (reference sequence). The CDR3 extends over 12 amino acids. V was clipped by 5 bases and J by 6 bases, with 9 bases between them. Here the CDR3 reads CASSAVSDTQYF. The DNA for the CDR3 is TGTGCCAGCAGCGCAGTTTCGGATACGCAGTATTTT. Looking up the rest from reference TRBV11-1 and TRBJ2-3 gives the full variable domain: EAEVAQSPRYKITEKSQAVAFWCDPISGHATLYWYRQILGQGPELLVQFQDESVVDDSQLPKDRFSAERLKGVDSTLKIQPAELGDSAMYLCASSAVSDTQYFGPGTRLTVL.

This clone was found once. The chain uses TRBV27 and TRBJ1-1, with TRBD1 matching over 9 bases. Germline V gene lookup returns CDR1 MNHEY and CDR2 SMNVEV (reference sequence). The CDR3 is 14 amino acids. J gave up 5 bases and V 7 bases, and 8 bases lay outside the gene matches. The CDR3 protein is CASNKQGAGTEAFF. The DNA of the CDR3 is TGTGCCAGCAACAAACAGGGGGCTGGTACTGAAGCTTTCTTT.

The chain couples TRBV6-5 to TRBJ1-2; D gene unclear. Germline loops: CDR1 MNHEY, CDR2 SVGAGI. The germline V and J ends were trimmed by 2 bases and 2 bases, with 9 bases remaining between them. This CDR3 contains 14 residues. The DNA for the CDR3 is TGTGCCAGCAGTTACGGGTACGGGAACTATGGCTACACCTTC. Translating gives CASSYGYGNYGYTF.

This chain connects TRBV27 to TRBJ2-2; 7 bases map to TRBD1. V dropped 0 bases and J dropped 4; count of bases not matched to a gene: 5. Germline V CDR1 and CDR2: MNHEY, SMNVEV (reference sequence). This CDR3 is built from 16 residues. CDR3 coding DNA: TGTGCCAGCAGTTTATCGACGACAGGGTCCACCGGGGAGCTGTTTTTT. Translation gives CASSLSTTGSTGELFF.

To note about this clone: A much more abundant neighbour one base away suggests this may be a read error. V is TRBV30 and J is TRBJ1-5; D might be TRBD1 (5 bases). The germline gives CDR1 GTSNPN, CDR2 SVGIG (reference sequence). There are 14 residues in the CDR3. Trimming left V 4 bases short and J 1 base short, with 11 bases between. CDR3 protein: CAWTGAGSNQPQHF. DNA of the CDR3: TGTGCCTGGACCGGGGCGGGGAGCAATCAGCCCCAGCATTTT.

V usage is TRBV19 and J usage is TRBJ1-2; D may be TRBD1 (5 bases). V lost 7 bases, J lost 0 bases, and 9 bases lay in between. The germline V gene has CDR1 LNHDA and CDR2 SQIVND (reference sequence). The CDR3 has 13 residues. CDR3 residues: CASTRGSNYGYTF. The CDR3 bases are TGTGCCAGTACTAGGGGATCTAACTATGGCTACACCTTC.

The chain recombines TRBV28 with TRBJ1-5, with TRBD1 matching 8 bases. The CDR3 is 17 amino acids. Per the germline V gene, CDR1 is MDHEN and CDR2 is SYDVKM. V lost 3 bases and J lost 7; bases outside the gene matches: 14. Here the CDR3 reads CASSFGAEQGARQPQHF. CDR3 nucleotides: TGTGCCAGCAGTTTTGGAGCCGAGCAGGGGGCGAGGCAGCCCCAGCATTTT.

The CDR3 DNA reads TGTGCCAGCAGTGGCCAGTCTGCAGGGTTAATTCCTGAAGCTTTCTTT. Its protein product is CASSGQSAGLIPEAFF. The chain links TRBV25-1 to TRBJ1-1, with a tentative D call TRBD1 (5 bases). V lost 4 bases, J lost 6 bases, and 21 bases lay in between. The germline V gene encodes CDR1 MGHDK and CDR2 SYGVNS. CDR3 length: 16 amino acids.

This clone was detected only once. V gene TRBV3-1 (or the pseudogene TRBV3-2) combines with J gene TRBJ1-2, with D possibly being TRBD1 (5 bases). The length of the CDR3 is 20 residues. CDR1 is LGHDT and CDR2 is YNNKEL in the germline V gene (reference sequence). The ends were cut back, 0 bases at V and 1 base at J, with 24 bases in the middle. The CDR3 protein is CASSQDVIKGRTHDNYGYTF. The CDR3, as DNA: TGTGCCAGCAGCCAAGATGTAATAAAAGGACGGACACACGATAACTATGGCTACACCTTC.

The rearrangement uses TRBV6-1 and TRBJ2-7; 8 nucleotides align to TRBD1. This CDR3 is 13 amino acids long. V lost 1 base to trimming and J lost 6 bases; unmatched junction nucleotides: 2. Per germline, CDR1 MNHNS and CDR2 SASEGT. In nucleotides, the CDR3 is TGTGCCAGCAGTGAAGGGACAGGGTTCGAGCAGTACTTC. Its translation: CASSEGTGFEQYF.

The chain carries TRBV7-2 and TRBJ1-5; 8 bases line up with TRBD1. V lost 4 bases to trimming and J lost 4 bases; unmatched junction nucleotides: 3. CDR3 length: 14 amino acids. In germline, CDR1 is SGHTA, CDR2 FQGNSA. CDR3 sequence: CASSSRQGNQPQHF. Here the CDR3 DNA reads TGTGCCAGCAGCTCGCGACAGGGGAATCAGCCCCAGCATTTT.

V and J are TRBV14 and TRBJ2-3; D perhaps matches TRBD2 (5 bases). The CDR3 totals 13 residues. Per germline, CDR1 SGHDN and CDR2 FVKESK. V dropped 1 base and J dropped 11 bases, with 13 bases sitting between them. The CDR3 protein is CASSQVLRDWQYF. The CDR3, as DNA: TGTGCCAGCAGCCAAGTCCTGAGGGATTGGCAGTATTTT.

V gene TRBV7-2 combines with J gene TRBJ1-2; maybe TRBD1 (6 bases). Trimming took 2 bases from V and 8 from J, leaving 12 bases between them. Germline values: CDR1 SGHTA, CDR2 FQGNSA. CDR3 length: 13 residues. The CDR3 DNA is TGTGCCAGCAGCTTATCTACAGGGTGGGGCTACACCTTC. Protein: CASSLSTGWGYTF.

CDR3 in amino acids: CASSLFSTGYTGELFF. Here the CDR3 DNA reads TGTGCCAGCAGTTTATTTTCGACAGGATACACCGGGGAGCTGTTTTTT. V usage is TRBV28 and J usage is TRBJ2-2, with D possibly matching TRBD1 (6 bases). This CDR3 spans 16 amino acids. The V and J ends lost 1 base and 3 bases respectively, with 12 bases between them. Germline loops: CDR1 MDHEN, CDR2 SYDVKM. Combining the CDR3 with reference TRBV28 and TRBJ2-2 gives the whole variable domain DVKVTQSSRYLVKRTGEKVFLECVQDMDHENMFWYRQDPGLGLRLIYFSYDVKMKEKGDIPEGYSVSREKKERFSLILESASTNQTSMYLCASSLFSTGYTGELFFGEGSRLTVL.

This clone was found a few times. The chain links TRBV5-6 to TRBJ2-7; tentative D call: TRBD1 (5 bases). Trimming removed 3 bases from V and 2 bases from J, with 12 bases in between. Germline values: CDR1 SGHDT, CDR2 YYEEEE. The CDR3 covers 14 residues. CDR3: CASSWERQTYEQYF. The CDR3 nucleotides read TGTGCCAGCAGCTGGGAACGACAGACCTACGAGCAGTACTTC.

The chain's CDR3 is CASSLWTGGRFSNQPQHF. In nucleotides, the CDR3 is TGTGCCAGCAGTTTATGGACAGGGGGTCGATTTAGCAATCAGCCCCAGCATTTT. The chain couples TRBV28 to TRBJ1-5, with 9 bases matching TRBD1. J gave up 0 bases and V 0 bases, and 6 bases lay outside the gene matches. CDR1 and CDR2 from the germline V gene are MDHEN and SYDVKM. The CDR3 sequence is 18 residues long.

The chain couples TRBV2 to TRBJ2-5; 8 nucleotides line up with TRBD2. Germline V gene data show CDR1 as SNHLY and CDR2 as FYNNEI. The CDR3 runs 15 residues. V lost 6 bases, J lost 5 bases, and 11 bases stayed unmatched. The chain's CDR3 is CASSTGLAGLETQYF. CDR3 nucleotide sequence: TGTGCCAGCAGCACGGGGCTAGCGGGTCTCGAGACCCAGTACTTC.